The 15 T cell receptor beta chains reported below all come from one sample, sequenced in a study of T cell changes during pregnancy in multiple sclerosis. TCRdb's copy holds only in-frame clones and misses some; the assay was immunoSEQ multiplex PCR. Of roughly 63,000 clones in the sample, about 90% were seen once. The sample here was peripheral blood, taken in the second trimester of pregnancy. All receptors come from a female donor in good health, enrolled as a control in a pregnancy study.

This chain connects TRBV11-1 to TRBJ1-2; D might be TRBD1 (5 bases). V was cut by 5 bases and J by 6 bases, with 22 bases left in between. Per the germline V gene, CDR1 is SGHAT and CDR2 is FQDESV (reference sequence). This CDR3 spans 16 amino acids. The CDR3 spells CASSPRYRDYINGYTF. Written as DNA, the CDR3 is TGTGCCAGCAGCCCGAGATACCGGGACTATATCAATGGCTACACCTTC.

The genes are TRBV4-1 and TRBJ2-7, with TRBD1 matching over 9 bases. Germline CDR1 is MGHRA and CDR2 is YSYEKL. The V gene end was trimmed by 6 bases and the J gene end by 1 base; junction bases not matched to a gene: 4. The CDR3 has 14 residues. The CDR3 nucleotides are TGCGCCAGCAGAGGACAGGGGAGTTCCTACGAGCAGTACTTC. Protein sequence: CASRGQGSSYEQYF.

The V gene is TRBV5-1, the J gene TRBJ1-2; maybe TRBD1 (6 bases). The CDR3 spans 15 residues. Trimming cost V 0 bases and J 1 base, with 10 bases left between them. In germline, CDR1 is SGHRS, CDR2 YFSETQ. In DNA form, the CDR3 reads TGCGCCAGCAGCTTGGGGGGGCGCGTTAACTATGGCTACACCTTC. Protein sequence: CASSLGGRVNYGYTF.

This chain links TRBV9 with TRBJ1-3; 12 bases fit TRBD1. CDR1 SGDLS and CDR2 YYNGEE come from the germline V gene. The CDR3 has 15 residues. V trimming: 3 bases; J trimming: 6 bases; junction bases outside the gene matches: 4. CDR3 protein: CASSATGQGANTIYF. CDR3 bases: TGTGCCAGCAGCGCCACGGGACAGGGGGCAAACACCATATATTTT. The whole variable domain, filled in from reference TRBV9 and TRBJ1-3, reads DSGVTQTPKHLITATGQRVTLRCSPRSGDLSVYWYQQSLDQGLQFLIQYYNGEERAKGNILERFSAQQFPDLHSELNLSSLELGDSALYFCASSATGQGANTIYFGEGSWLTVV.

This chain's CDR3 is CASTPDRGNYGYTF. The CDR3 nucleotides read TGCGCCAGCACACCCGACAGGGGTAACTATGGCTACACCTTC. The chain recombines TRBV10-2 with TRBJ1-2; 8 bases map to TRBD1. Unmatched junction bases numbered 5, after V lost 7 bases and J lost 1 base. Germline V CDR1 and CDR2: WSHSY, SAAADI. The CDR3 runs to 14 residues.

This clone was seen a single time. The genes are TRBV6-1 and TRBJ1-4, with 7 bases aligning to TRBD1. Germline CDR1 is MNHNS and CDR2 is SASEGT. CDR3 length equals 15 residues. V dropped 6 bases and J dropped 10; count of bases not matched to a gene: 14. This chain's CDR3 is CASRVRTGPDGKLFF. CDR3 bases: TGTGCCAGCAGGGTACGGACAGGCCCGGACGGAAAACTGTTTTTT.

This chain uses TRBV11-2 with TRBJ1-1; 11 nucleotides match TRBD1. V trimming: 6 bases; J trimming: 1 base; junction bases outside the gene matches: 7. Germline V gene data show CDR1 as SGHAT and CDR2 as FQNNGV. CDR3 length equals 16 residues. DNA for the CDR3: TGTGCCAGCAGTAACCCGGGGACAGGGGGGAACACTGAAGCTTTCTTT. Translating gives CASSNPGTGGNTEAFF.

The V call is TRBV9, the J call TRBJ2-1, with TRBD1 identical over 7 bases. Germline V lookup: CDR1 SGDLS, CDR2 YYNGEE. The CDR3 extends over 16 amino acids. With V trimmed by 0 bases and J by 8 bases, 11 bases remained unmatched. The CDR3 coding sequence is TGTGCCAGCAGCGTAGGGTGCAGGGGGTTCATCCATGAGCAGTTCTTC. It codes for CASSVGCRGFIHEQFF.

The genes are TRBV7-3 and TRBJ1-1; unclear D gene. This CDR3 region has 13 residues. Germline V CDR1 and CDR2: SGHTA, FQGTGA. Trimming took 2 bases from V and 1 from J, leaving 5 bases between them. The CDR3 coding sequence is TGTGCCAGCAGCTTATCCTCGAACACTGAAGCTTTCTTT. Protein: CASSLSSNTEAFF.

CDR3: CASNKVGADYGYTF. As DNA, the CDR3 is TGTGCCAGCAACAAGGTTGGGGCAGACTATGGCTACACCTTC. V gene TRBV6-1 combines with J gene TRBJ1-2, with D possibly matching TRBD1 (5 bases). Germline V gene data show CDR1 as MNHNS and CDR2 as SASEGT. This CDR3 has 14 residues. Trimming shortened V by 7 bases and J by 3 bases, and 15 bases separated the two germline ends.

This sequence joins TRBV7-9 and TRBJ2-7; 11 bases line up with TRBD2. J gave up 1 base and V 6 bases, and 8 bases lay outside the gene matches. CDR1 and CDR2 (germline): SEHNR, FQNEAQ (reference sequence). The CDR3 has 16 amino acids. CDR3 coding DNA: TGTGCCAGCAGTCACCCTAGCGGGGGGTGGTCCTACGAGCAGTACTTC. Translating gives CASSHPSGGWSYEQYF.

This chain uses TRBV4-1 with TRBJ2-5; TRBD2 aligns across 11 bases. CDR1 MGHRA and CDR2 YSYEKL come from the germline V gene. V lost 0 bases, J lost 2 bases, and 5 bases stayed unmatched. This CDR3 region has 17 residues. CDR3 loop: CASSQDYGTSGQETQYF. The CDR3, as DNA: TGCGCCAGCAGCCAAGATTATGGGACTAGCGGACAAGAGACCCAGTACTTC.

This clone was counted only a few times. The V call is TRBV21-1, the J call TRBJ1-1; TRBD1, as called in the table, went unchecked against the DNA. TRBV21-1 is a pseudogene segment. The CDR3 runs 16 residues. As DNA, the CDR3 is TGTGCCAGCAGCAAAGGCTACAGGGGGAGGAACACTGAAGCTTTCTTT. Translated: CASSKGYRGRNTEAFF.

The chain couples TRBV5-5 to TRBJ1-1; 8 nucleotides line up with TRBD1. CDR1 and CDR2 from the germline V gene are SGHKS and YYEKEE (reference sequence). V shed 5 bases, J shed 0 bases, and the junction held 6 bases outside the gene matches. The length of the CDR3 is 15 residues. Here the CDR3 reads CASSQNRGMNTEAFF. DNA for the CDR3: TGTGCCAGCAGTCAAAACAGGGGGATGAACACTGAAGCTTTCTTT. The full variable domain, rest sourced from reference TRBV5-5 and TRBJ1-1, is DAGVTQSPTHLIKTRGQQVTLRCSPISGHKSVSWYQQVLGQGPQFIFQYYEKEERGRGNFPDRFSARQFPNYSSELNVNALLLGDSALYLCASSQNRGMNTEAFFGQGTRLTVV.

This chain joins TRBV27 and TRBJ2-1; D is possibly TRBD2 (6 bases). Germline CDR1 MNHEY, CDR2 SMNVEV (reference sequence). V was shortened by 7 bases and J by 5 bases, with 15 bases between the two germline ends. CDR3 length equals 14 residues. The CDR3, as DNA: TGTGCCAGCAAGGAGGCGGGAATTAACAATGAGCAGTTCTTC. Its translation is CASKEAGINNEQFF.